The 8 T cell receptor beta chains presented below share a single source sample, sequenced in a study of blood T cell repertoires in COVID-19. Using immunoSEQ multiplex PCR, the repertoire was profiled, and TCRdb retains in-frame clones only, with some absent. The table includes 200,000 to 300,000 clones, 75% to 90% detected once. The sequenced material came from peripheral blood. Receptor source: a human donor in a cohort sampled during active COVID-19.

J is TRBJ2-3 and V is TRBV18; D is undetermined. With 2 bases removed from V and 4 bases from J, the gap between germline ends came to 19 bases. There are 17 residues in the CDR3. Germline V gene data show CDR1 as KGHSH and CDR2 as LQKENI. As DNA, the CDR3 is TGTGCCAGCTCACCATTAGGCTATTCTGTCGGAGCAGATACGCAGTATTTT. Its translation is CASSPLGYSVGADTQYF.

The chain is built from TRBV5-6 and TRBJ1-6; D possibly corresponds to TRBD1 (6 bases). The V gene's germline CDR1 is SGHDT and CDR2 YYEEEE. Between the trimmed V and J ends, which lost 2 bases and 6 bases, there was a span of 9 bases. The CDR3 runs to 14 residues. DNA of the CDR3: TGTGCCAGCAGCTTAAAACAGGGTAATTCACCCCTCCACTTT. Translated: CASSLKQGNSPLHF.

This chain joins TRBV5-1 and TRBJ1-2; the D is unclear. Trimming left V 0 bases short and J 2 bases short, with 17 bases between. This CDR3 is built from 17 residues. Germline-derived CDR1 and CDR2 are SGHRS and YFSETQ. The CDR3 loop reads CASSLVWPREANYGYTF. The CDR3 region has the DNA TGCGCCAGCAGCTTGGTGTGGCCCCGGGAGGCGAACTATGGCTACACCTTC.

The chain links TRBV29-1 to TRBJ1-2; 9 nucleotides line up with TRBD1. With V trimmed by 6 bases and J by 1 base, 6 bases remained unmatched. This CDR3 contains 14 residues. The germline V gene has CDR1 SQVTM and CDR2 ANQGSEA. DNA for the CDR3: TGCAGCGTCCTCAGGGACAGGGATAACTATGGCTACACCTTC. Amino acid sequence: CSVLRDRDNYGYTF.

The chain couples TRBV3-1 (or the pseudogene TRBV3-2) to TRBJ1-1; weak D call: TRBD1 (5 bases). This CDR3 has 14 residues. V was trimmed by 4 bases and J by 1 base, leaving 10 bases between them. Germline V lookup: CDR1 LGHDT, CDR2 YNNKEL (reference sequence). DNA of the CDR3: TGTGCCAGCAGCCCTTTCGGGGGGAACACTGAAGCTTTCTTT. Translated, it gives CASSPFGGNTEAFF.

The rearrangement joins TRBV20-1 to TRBJ1-1; TRBD1 might be the D (6 bases). The CDR3 length is 13 residues. Germline values: CDR1 DFQATT, CDR2 SNEGSKA (reference sequence). V was pared by 3 bases and J by 5 bases, with 13 bases between. CDR3 protein: CSASNRVNTEAFF. CDR3 nucleotide sequence: TGCAGTGCTAGTAACAGGGTTAATACTGAAGCTTTCTTT.

J is TRBJ2-3 and V is TRBV7-3; 11 nucleotides agree with TRBD2. CDR3 size: 18 residues. The V gene's germline CDR1 is SGHTA and CDR2 FQGTGA. V was pared by 1 base and J by 1 base, with 7 bases of the junction left unmatched. The CDR3 loop reads CASSLITSGRDGTDTQYF. In DNA, the CDR3 is TGTGCCAGCAGCTTAATTACTAGCGGGAGAGATGGCACAGATACGCAGTATTTT.

This chain links TRBV28 with TRBJ1-1; the D gene is possibly TRBD1 (6 bases). Germline V gives CDR1 MDHEN, CDR2 SYDVKM. The CDR3 consists of 14 residues. Trimming stripped 6 bases from V and 6 bases from J, with 17 bases between. The CDR3 DNA sequence: TGTGCCAGCAGCCCACAGGGAGGGAAGCCTGAAGCTTTCTTT. This codes for CASSPQGGKPEAFF. Drawing the rest from reference TRBV28 and TRBJ1-1, the complete variable domain is DVKVTQSSRYLVKRTGEKVFLECVQDMDHENMFWYRQDPGLGLRLIYFSYDVKMKEKGDIPEGYSVSREKKERFSLILESASTNQTSMYLCASSPQGGKPEAFFGQGTRLTVV.